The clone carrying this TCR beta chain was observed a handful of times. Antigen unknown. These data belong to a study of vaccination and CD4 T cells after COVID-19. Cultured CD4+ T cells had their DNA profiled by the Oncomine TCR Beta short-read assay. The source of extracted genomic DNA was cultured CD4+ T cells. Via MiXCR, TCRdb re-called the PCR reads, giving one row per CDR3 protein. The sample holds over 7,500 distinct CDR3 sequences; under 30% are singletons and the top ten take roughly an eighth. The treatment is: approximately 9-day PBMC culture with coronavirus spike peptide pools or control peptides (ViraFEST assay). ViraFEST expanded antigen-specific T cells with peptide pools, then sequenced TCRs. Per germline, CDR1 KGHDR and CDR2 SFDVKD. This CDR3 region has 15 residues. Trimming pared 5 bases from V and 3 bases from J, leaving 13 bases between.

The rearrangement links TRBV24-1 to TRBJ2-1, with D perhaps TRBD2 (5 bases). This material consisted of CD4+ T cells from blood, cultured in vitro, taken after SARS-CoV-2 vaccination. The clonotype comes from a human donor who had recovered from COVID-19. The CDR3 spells CATSAVSASYNEQFF. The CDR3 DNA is TGTGCCACCAGTGCCGTTAGCGCAAGCTACAATGAGCAGTTCTTC.